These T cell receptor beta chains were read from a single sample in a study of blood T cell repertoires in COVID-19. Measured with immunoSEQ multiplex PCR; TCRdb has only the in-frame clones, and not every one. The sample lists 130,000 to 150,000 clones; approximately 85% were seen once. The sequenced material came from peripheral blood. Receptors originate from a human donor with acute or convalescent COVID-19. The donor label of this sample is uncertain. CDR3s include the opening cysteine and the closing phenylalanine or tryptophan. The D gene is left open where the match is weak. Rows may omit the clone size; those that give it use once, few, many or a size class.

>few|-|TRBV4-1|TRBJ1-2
TGCGCCAGCAGCCAATCTATCTTCATGCTTACCTATGGCTACACCTTC
CASSQSIFMLTYGYTF
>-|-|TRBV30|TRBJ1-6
TGTGCCTGGAGTGTACGAGGAATGGGGCGGAGCGTTTCACCCCTCCACTTT
CAWSVRGMGRSVSPLHF
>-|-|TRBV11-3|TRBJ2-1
TGTGCCAGCAGCTTAGCACGTCGGGAAGCCCTGGCGGATGAGCAGTTCTTC
CASSLARREALADEQFF
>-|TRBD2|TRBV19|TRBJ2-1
TGTGCCAGTAGTATAGTAACTAGCGGGAGTCTGAATGAGCAGTTCTTC
CASSIVTSGSLNEQFF
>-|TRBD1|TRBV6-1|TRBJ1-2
TGTGCCAGCAGTGAGACGGGACAGGGGTCTATGGGCTACACCTTC
CASSETGQGSMGYTF
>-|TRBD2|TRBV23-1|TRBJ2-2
TGCGCCAGCAGTCGAAGGACTAGCGGGAACACCGGGGAGCTGTTTTTT
CASSRRTSGNTGELFF
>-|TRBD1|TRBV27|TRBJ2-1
TGTGCCAGCAGAGGGGGCAGCTCCTACAATGAGCAGTTCTTC
CASRGGSSYNEQFF
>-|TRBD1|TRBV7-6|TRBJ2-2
TGTGCCACCAAGCCTCCGGGACAGGGGCTGGGGGAGCTGTTTTTT
CATKPPGQGLGELFF
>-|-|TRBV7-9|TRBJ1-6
TGTGCCAGCAGCTTAGCTCATTCGACATCTTATAATTCACCCCTCCACTTT
CASSLAHSTSYNSPLHF
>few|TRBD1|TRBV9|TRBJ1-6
TGTGCCAGCAGCGTAACGGCCGGGACAGGTAGTGCGTCACCCCTCCACTTT
CASSVTAGTGSASPLHF
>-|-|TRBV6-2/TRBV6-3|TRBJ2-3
TGTGCCAGCAGTTCGGACTCAACTAGAACAGATACGCAGTATTTT
CASSSDSTRTDTQYF
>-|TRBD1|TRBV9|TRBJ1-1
TGTGCCAGCAGCGAGGGACAGATTAACACTGAAGCTTTCTTT
CASSEGQINTEAFF
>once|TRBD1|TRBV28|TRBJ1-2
TGTGCCACCCTAGACAGGGGCTATGGCTACACCTTC
CATLDRGYGYTF
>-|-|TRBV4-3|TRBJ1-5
TGCGCCAGCAGCCAGGAACCGCAGGGGAAGGGTCAGCCCCAGCATTTT
CASSQEPQGKGQPQHF
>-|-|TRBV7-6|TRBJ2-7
TGTGCCAGCAGCTTAGCTACGGGTGACTACTCCTACGAGCAGTACTTC
CASSLATGDYSYEQYF
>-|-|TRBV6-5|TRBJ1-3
TGTGCCAGCAGTTACGGTTCTCCCCTATCTGGAAACACCATATATTTT
CASSYGSPLSGNTIYF